This T cell receptor beta chain was observed in a study of T cells in Graves' hyperthyroidism and ophthalmopathy. The sample holds a few counts of this clonotype. Antigen specificity is unknown. Diagnoses were established using clinical symptoms, serum thyroxine and TRAb, thyroid ultrasound and orbital computed tomography. Overall study results and limits: Blood held most thyroid clonotypes expanded above 0.001 frequency. The model's output predicted ophthalmopathy at a median of approximately 6.5 months prior to onset. A 13 V-J model separated ophthalmopathy from stable hyperthyroidism.

The CDR3 consists of 14 residues. CDR1 SGDLS and CDR2 YYNGEE come from the germline V gene. V lost 3 bases and J 5 bases, leaving 14 bases between the germline ends. What was amplified from RNA transcripts were TCR beta CDR3 regions. Using the HTBI primer set, a first-round RT-PCR was run on the TCR CDR3. TCRdb recomputed calls from the multiplex PCR reads with MiXCR, one row per CDR3 protein. Here the sample spans about 300,000 distinct CDR3 sequences, roughly 18% being singletons. The chain employs TRBV9 and TRBJ1-1; tentatively, D is TRBD1 (5 bases). The TCR was taken from a man aged 45-65 years with Graves' ophthalmopathy. Input material: blood. For the CDR3, the DNA is TGTGCCAGCAGCGGTCGGGGGGGGGAGACTGAAGCTTTCTTT. It specifies CASSGRGGETEAFF.